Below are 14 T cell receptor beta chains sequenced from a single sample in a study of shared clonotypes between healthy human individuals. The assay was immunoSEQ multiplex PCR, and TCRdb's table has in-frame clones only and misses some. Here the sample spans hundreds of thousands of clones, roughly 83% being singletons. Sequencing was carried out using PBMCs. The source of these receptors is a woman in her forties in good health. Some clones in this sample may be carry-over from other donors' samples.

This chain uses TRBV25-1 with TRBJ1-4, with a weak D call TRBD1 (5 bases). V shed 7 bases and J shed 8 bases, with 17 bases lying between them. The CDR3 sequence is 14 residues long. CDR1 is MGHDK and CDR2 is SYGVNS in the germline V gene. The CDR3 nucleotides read TGTGCCAGCACGACAAGACAGTCGTCAGAAAAACTGTTTTTT. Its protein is CASTTRQSSEKLFF.

CDR3 amino acids: CASTPGQGIYNEQFF. CDR3 nucleotide sequence: TGTGCCAGTACCCCGGGACAGGGTATCTACAATGAGCAGTTCTTC. This chain uses TRBV19 with TRBJ2-1; 9 bases agree with TRBD1. Germline V gives CDR1 LNHDA, CDR2 SQIVND (reference sequence). The CDR3 is made up of 15 amino acids. V trimming: 7 bases; J trimming: 3 bases; junction bases outside the gene matches: 7.

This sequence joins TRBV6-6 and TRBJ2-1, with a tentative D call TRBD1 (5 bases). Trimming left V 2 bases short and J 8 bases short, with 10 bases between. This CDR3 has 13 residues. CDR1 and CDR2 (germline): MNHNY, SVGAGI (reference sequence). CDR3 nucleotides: TGTGCCAGCAGTTACCGTGTAGGGGATGAGCAGTTCTTC. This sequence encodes CASSYRVGDEQFF.

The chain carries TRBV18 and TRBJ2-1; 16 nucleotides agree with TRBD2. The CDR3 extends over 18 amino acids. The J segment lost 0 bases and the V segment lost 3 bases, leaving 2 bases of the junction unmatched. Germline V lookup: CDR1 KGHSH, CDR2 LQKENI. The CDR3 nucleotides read TGTGCCAGCTCACCGGGACTAGCGGGAGGGAGCTCCTACAATGAGCAGTTCTTC. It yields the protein CASSPGLAGGSSYNEQFF.

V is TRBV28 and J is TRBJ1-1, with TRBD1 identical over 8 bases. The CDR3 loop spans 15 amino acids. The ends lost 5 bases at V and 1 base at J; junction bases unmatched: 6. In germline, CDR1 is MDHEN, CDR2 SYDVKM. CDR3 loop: CASSVTGDPNTEAFF. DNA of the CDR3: TGTGCCAGCAGTGTGACAGGGGACCCGAACACTGAAGCTTTCTTT.

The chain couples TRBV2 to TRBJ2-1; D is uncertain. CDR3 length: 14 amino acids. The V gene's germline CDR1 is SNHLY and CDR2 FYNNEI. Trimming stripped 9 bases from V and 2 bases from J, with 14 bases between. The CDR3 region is CASRLLRAYNEQFF. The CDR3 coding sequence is TGTGCCAGTCGGCTCCTCCGGGCCTACAATGAGCAGTTCTTC.

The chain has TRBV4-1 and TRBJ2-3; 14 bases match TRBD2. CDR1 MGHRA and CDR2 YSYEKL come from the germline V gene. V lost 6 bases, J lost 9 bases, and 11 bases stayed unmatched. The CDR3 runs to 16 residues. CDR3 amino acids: CASRGIGLAGGGTQYF. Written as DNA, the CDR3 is TGCGCCAGCAGGGGGATCGGACTAGCGGGAGGAGGGACGCAGTATTTT.

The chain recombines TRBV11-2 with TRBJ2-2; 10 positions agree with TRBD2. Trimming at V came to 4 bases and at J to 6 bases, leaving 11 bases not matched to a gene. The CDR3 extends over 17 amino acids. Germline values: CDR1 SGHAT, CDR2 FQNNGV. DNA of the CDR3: TGTGCCAGCAGCTCGGGACTAGCGTGGTTGGTCCCCGGGGAGCTGTTTTTT. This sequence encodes CASSSGLAWLVPGELFF.

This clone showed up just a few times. Written as DNA, the CDR3 is TGTGCCATCGAGACGGGGGGCTCCTACGAGCAGTACTTC. Translation gives CAIETGGSYEQYF. The V gene is TRBV2, the J gene TRBJ2-7, with 7 nucleotides matching TRBD2. The V segment lost 10 bases and the J segment 0 bases; nucleotides outside the gene matches: 6. CDR1 and CDR2 from the germline V gene are SNHLY and FYNNEI. The CDR3 has 13 amino acids.

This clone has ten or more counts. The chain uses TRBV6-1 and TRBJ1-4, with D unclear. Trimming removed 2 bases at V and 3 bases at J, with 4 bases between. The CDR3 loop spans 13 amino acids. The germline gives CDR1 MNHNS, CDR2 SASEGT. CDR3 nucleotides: TGTGCCAGCAGTGAACAGCCTAATGAAAAACTGTTTTTT. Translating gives CASSEQPNEKLFF.

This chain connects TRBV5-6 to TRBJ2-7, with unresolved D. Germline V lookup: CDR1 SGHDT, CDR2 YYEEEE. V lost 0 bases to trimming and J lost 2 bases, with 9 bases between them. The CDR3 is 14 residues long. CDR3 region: CASSLGQAPYEQYF. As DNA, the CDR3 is TGTGCCAGCAGCTTGGGCCAGGCACCCTACGAGCAGTACTTC.

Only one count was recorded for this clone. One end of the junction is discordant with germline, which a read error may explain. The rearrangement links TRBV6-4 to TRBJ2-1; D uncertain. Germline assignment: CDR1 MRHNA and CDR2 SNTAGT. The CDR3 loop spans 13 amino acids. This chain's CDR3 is CASSGSLYTEQFF. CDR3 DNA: TGTGCCAGCAGCGGGTCACTCTACACTGAGCAGTTCTTC.

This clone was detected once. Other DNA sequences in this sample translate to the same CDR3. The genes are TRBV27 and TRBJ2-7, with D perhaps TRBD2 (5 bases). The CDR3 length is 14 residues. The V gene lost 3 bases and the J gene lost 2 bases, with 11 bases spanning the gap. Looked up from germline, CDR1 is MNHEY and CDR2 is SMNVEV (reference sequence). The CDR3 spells CASSFRGTAYEQYF. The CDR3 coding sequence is TGTGCCAGCAGTTTTCGGGGTACGGCCTACGAGCAGTACTTC.

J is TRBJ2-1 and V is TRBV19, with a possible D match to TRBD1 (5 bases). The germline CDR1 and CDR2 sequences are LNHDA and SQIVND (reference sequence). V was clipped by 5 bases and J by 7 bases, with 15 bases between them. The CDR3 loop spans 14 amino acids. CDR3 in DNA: TGTGCCAGTAGTTCCTCCCTCAGGGATAATGAGCAGTTCTTC. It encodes CASSSSLRDNEQFF. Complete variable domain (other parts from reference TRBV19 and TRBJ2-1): DGGITQSPKYLFRKEGQNVTLSCEQNLNHDAMYWYRQDPGQGLRLIYYSQIVNDFQKGDIAEGYSVSREKKESFPLTVTSAQKNPTAFYLCASSSSLRDNEQFFGPGTRLTVL.